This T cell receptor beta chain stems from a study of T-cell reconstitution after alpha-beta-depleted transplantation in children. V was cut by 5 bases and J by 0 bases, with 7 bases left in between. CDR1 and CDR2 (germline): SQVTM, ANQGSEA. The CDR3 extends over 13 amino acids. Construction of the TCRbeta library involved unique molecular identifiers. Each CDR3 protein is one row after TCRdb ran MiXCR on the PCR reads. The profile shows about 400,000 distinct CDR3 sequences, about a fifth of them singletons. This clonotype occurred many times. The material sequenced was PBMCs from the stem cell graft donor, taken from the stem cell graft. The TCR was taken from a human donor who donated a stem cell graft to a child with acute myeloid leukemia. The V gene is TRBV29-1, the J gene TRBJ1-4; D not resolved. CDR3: CSVLAATNEKLFF. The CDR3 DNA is TGCAGCGTTTTGGCAGCAACTAATGAAAAACTGTTTTTT.